This entry concerns a single TCR beta chain. This sample stems from a study of T cell repertoires in cytomegalovirus infection. TCRdb itself ran the reads through MiXCR, one entry per CDR3 protein. The table includes around 490,000 distinct CDR3 sequences, more than 25% detected once. This TCR was recovered from a human donor in good health (CMV status not recorded). Some clones in this sample may be carry-over from other donors' samples. The specimen was PBMCs.

The CDR3 DNA is TGCGCCAGCAGCTCTGCCGGGACTAGCGTCGGGAATGAGCAGTTCTTC. Protein: CASSSAGTSVGNEQFF. V and J are TRBV4-1 and TRBJ2-1; TRBD2 matches 10 bases. Germline trimming cut 5 bases from V and 7 bases from J; bases unmatched to any gene: 11. This CDR3 is 16 amino acids long. Germline V gives CDR1 MGHRA, CDR2 YSYEKL.